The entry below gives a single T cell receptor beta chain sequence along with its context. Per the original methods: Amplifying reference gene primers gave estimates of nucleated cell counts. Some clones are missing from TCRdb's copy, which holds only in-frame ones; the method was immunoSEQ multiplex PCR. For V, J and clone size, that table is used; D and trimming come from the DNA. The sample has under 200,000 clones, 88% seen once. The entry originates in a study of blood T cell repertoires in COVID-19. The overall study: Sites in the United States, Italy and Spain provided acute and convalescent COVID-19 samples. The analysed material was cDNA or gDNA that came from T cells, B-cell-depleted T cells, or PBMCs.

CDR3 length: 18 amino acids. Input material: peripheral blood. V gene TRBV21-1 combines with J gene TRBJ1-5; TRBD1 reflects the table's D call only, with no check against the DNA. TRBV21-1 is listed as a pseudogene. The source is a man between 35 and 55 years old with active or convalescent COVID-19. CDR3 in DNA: TGTGCCAGCAGCAAAGCGGTAGGACAGGGTATGCGCAATCAGCCCCAGCATTTT. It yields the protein CASSKAVGQGMRNQPQHF.